This entry features one T cell receptor (beta chain) sequence. Its matching antigen is unknown. The data belong to a study of beta chain features in type 1 diabetes. Study context: No patient-donor differences in age, gender, total cells or subset yield. Examination spanned about 99 million sorted cells from all samples. Study-wide findings and caveats: TCRB repertoires of naive, central memory and Treg cells appeared more similar among patients than among healthy donors.

The whole isolated RNA underwent reverse transcription, so sequencing captured expressed TCRB transcripts. Profiled with immunoSEQ multiplex PCR; TCRdb holds only in-frame clones, not every one. The repertoire holds about 930,000 clones, 15% to 20% seen once, with about 0.025% in the top ten. CD45RO/CCR7/CD25/CD127/CD95/CD27 sorting isolated CD4+ naive, central memory, regulatory and stem cell-like memory cells. CDR1 is MGHRA and CDR2 is YSYEKL in the germline V gene. The CDR3 has 15 amino acids. The origin of this receptor is a woman between 18 and 29 years old in good health. Sequencing used naive CD4+ T cells from blood. V gene TRBV4-1 combines with J gene TRBJ2-5; D is perhaps TRBD1 or TRBD2 (6 bases each). Gene TRBJ2-7 matches the end of the DNA better, so the J call may be wrong. The CDR3 region is CASSQDPRKGGEQYF. CDR3 bases: TGCGCCAGCAGCCAAGACCCCCGGAAGGGGGGCGAGCAGTACTTC.